This T cell receptor beta chain came from a study of shared clonotypes between healthy human individuals. Study-level information: Each donor's CD4 naive and CD4 memory cells filled three plates apiece, CD8 naive two, and CD8 memory one.

The repertoire was sequenced with immunoSEQ multiplex PCR; TCRdb's copy has only in-frame clones and lacks some. This sample has about 1.9 million clones; approximately 92% occur once, and the top ten carry around 1.7%. This CDR3 spans 13 amino acids. Germline-derived CDR1 and CDR2 are LGHNA and YSLEER. J lost 10 bases, V lost 3 bases, and 3 bases had no gene match. General observations from the study: Shared clonotypes: 4.5% to 6% naive CD4, around 3.7% naive CD8, 2% to 2.5% memory CD4, under 0.45% memory CD8.

As concerns this clone: What it recognizes is unknown.

As defined, naive CD8 cells were CD45RO-negative and positively selected for CCR7, with terminally differentiated effector memory CD45RA+ cells excluded. This sequence joins TRBV4-3 and TRBJ1-4; 9 bases match TRBD1. The TCR comes from a man aged 18-30 years in good health. Some clones in this sample may be carry-over from other donors' samples. Material for sequencing was naive CD8+ T cells from PBMCs. The CDR3 reads CASSHTQGAKLFF. The CDR3 nucleotides read TGCGCCAGCAGCCATACACAGGGGGCAAAACTGTTTTTT.